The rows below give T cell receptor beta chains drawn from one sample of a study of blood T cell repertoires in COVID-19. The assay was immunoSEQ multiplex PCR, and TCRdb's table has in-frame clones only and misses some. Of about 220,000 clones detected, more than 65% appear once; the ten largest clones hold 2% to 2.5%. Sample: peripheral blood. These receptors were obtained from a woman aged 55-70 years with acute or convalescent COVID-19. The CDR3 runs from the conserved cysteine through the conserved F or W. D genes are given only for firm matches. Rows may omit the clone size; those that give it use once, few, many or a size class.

CDR3 DNA: TGTGCCAGCAGCTTATCCGGGACTAGCGGGACCCAGTACTTC; CDR3 protein: CASSLSGTSGTQYF; D gene: TRBD2; V gene: TRBV7-3; clone size: NA; J gene: TRBJ2-5
CDR3 DNA: TGTGCCAGCTCAAGACAGGGGGCGAGCATGGAATATTTT; CDR3 protein: CASSRQGASMEYF; D gene: TRBD1; V gene: TRBV18; clone size: NA; J gene: TRBJ2-3
CDR3 DNA: TGTGCCAGCAGCGTAGGGACAGGGCTCTATGGCTACACCTTC; CDR3 protein: CASSVGTGLYGYTF; D gene: TRBD1; V gene: TRBV9; clone size: NA; J gene: TRBJ1-2
CDR3 DNA: TGTGCCAGCAGTTTCCAGGGTGCCAAAAACATTCAGTACTTC; CDR3 protein: CASSFQGAKNIQYF; D gene: NA; V gene: TRBV28; clone size: once; J gene: TRBJ2-4
CDR3 DNA: TGTGCCAGCAGTACACCGGGACAGGGGGCGCACGAAAAACTGTTTTTT; CDR3 protein: CASSTPGQGAHEKLFF; D gene: TRBD1; V gene: TRBV28; clone size: NA; J gene: TRBJ1-4
CDR3 DNA: TGTGCCAGCAGCCCAGGGACAGCCTTTATCTATGGCTACACCTTC; CDR3 protein: CASSPGTAFIYGYTF; D gene: TRBD1; V gene: TRBV7-8; clone size: NA; J gene: TRBJ1-2
CDR3 DNA: TGTGCCAGCAGTGATTGGCAGGCTAATGAAAAACTGTTTTTT; CDR3 protein: CASSDWQANEKLFF; D gene: NA; V gene: TRBV6-1; clone size: NA; J gene: TRBJ1-4
CDR3 DNA: TGTGCCAGCAGTTTCCCTCGGACAGGGCAGTTTGAGACTGAAGCTTTCTTT; CDR3 protein: CASSFPRTGQFETEAFF; D gene: TRBD1; V gene: TRBV28; clone size: NA; J gene: TRBJ1-1
CDR3 DNA: TGTGCCAGTAGTATCGGACCGCCAGCGGGGCGTTACAATGAGCAGTTCTTC; CDR3 protein: CASSIGPPAGRYNEQFF; D gene: TRBD2; V gene: TRBV19; clone size: NA; J gene: TRBJ2-1
CDR3 DNA: TGTGCCAGCAGCCCAGTAGGGGGGGCCGTCAATGAGCAGTTCTTC; CDR3 protein: CASSPVGGAVNEQFF; D gene: NA; V gene: TRBV5-8; clone size: NA; J gene: TRBJ2-1
CDR3 DNA: TGTGCCAGCAGTTACTCTACCGAGGGACAGGATGATTTC; CDR3 protein: CASSYSTEGQDDF; D gene: TRBD1; V gene: TRBV6-2/TRBV6-3; clone size: NA; J gene: TRBJ2-7
CDR3 DNA: TGTGCCAGCAGTCCCGGACAGGTAGCTGAAGCTTTCTTT; CDR3 protein: CASSPGQVAEAFF; D gene: TRBD1; V gene: TRBV12-3/TRBV12-4; clone size: NA; J gene: TRBJ1-1
CDR3 DNA: TGTGCCAGCAGGGAACCGGGACAGGGGGCGCGTGGCTACACCTTC; CDR3 protein: CASREPGQGARGYTF; D gene: TRBD1; V gene: TRBV5-8; clone size: NA; J gene: TRBJ1-2
CDR3 DNA: TGTGCCTGGAGTCCTCTATCTACCGGCGAGCAGTACTTC; CDR3 protein: CAWSPLSTGEQYF; D gene: NA; V gene: TRBV30; clone size: NA; J gene: TRBJ2-7
CDR3 DNA: TGTGCCAGCAGCCCGACAGGGAGAAGCGATCTTGGCTACACCTTC; CDR3 protein: CASSPTGRSDLGYTF; D gene: TRBD1; V gene: TRBV7-2; clone size: NA; J gene: TRBJ1-2
CDR3 DNA: TGTGCCAGCAGCCCAAAGGCTCAGCGTGGGGAGTATACGCAGTATTTT; CDR3 protein: CASSPKAQRGEYTQYF; D gene: NA; V gene: TRBV6-4; clone size: NA; J gene: TRBJ2-3
CDR3 DNA: TGTGCCAGCAGTCTCCAGGCAGGGCCCGACACTGAAGCTTTCTTT; CDR3 protein: CASSLQAGPDTEAFF; D gene: NA; V gene: TRBV6-5; clone size: NA; J gene: TRBJ1-1
CDR3 DNA: TGTGCCAGCAGCTTAGTCCGTAGCACAGATACGCAGTATTTT; CDR3 protein: CASSLVRSTDTQYF; D gene: NA; V gene: TRBV7-2; clone size: NA; J gene: TRBJ2-3
CDR3 DNA: TGTGCCAGCAGCCAAGTTCCGGGACAGGGGTCAAACACTGAAGCTTTCTTT; CDR3 protein: CASSQVPGQGSNTEAFF; D gene: TRBD1; V gene: TRBV5-4; clone size: NA; J gene: TRBJ1-1
CDR3 DNA: TGCGCCAGCAGCCAACGGGACAGGGCCACTGAAGCTTTCTTT; CDR3 protein: CASSQRDRATEAFF; D gene: TRBD1; V gene: TRBV4-1; clone size: NA; J gene: TRBJ1-1
CDR3 DNA: TGTGCCAGCAGCTTGGCTCAGGGCGATAACTATGGCTACACCTTC; CDR3 protein: CASSLAQGDNYGYTF; D gene: NA; V gene: TRBV5-6; clone size: NA; J gene: TRBJ1-2
CDR3 DNA: TGTGCCAGCAGACATACGGGACAGGGGGAAAAACTGTTTTTT; CDR3 protein: CASRHTGQGEKLFF; D gene: TRBD1; V gene: TRBV7-9; clone size: NA; J gene: TRBJ1-4
CDR3 DNA: TGTGCCATCAGTGACCACAGGGGGCCCTTGGGCTTT; CDR3 protein: CAISDHRGPLGF; D gene: TRBD1; V gene: TRBV10-3; clone size: NA; J gene: TRBJ1-1
CDR3 DNA: TGTGCCAGTAGTATAGTGACAGGGGCCTCTGGGGCCAACGTCCTGACTTTC; CDR3 protein: CASSIVTGASGANVLTF; D gene: TRBD1; V gene: TRBV19; clone size: NA; J gene: TRBJ2-6
CDR3 DNA: TGTGCCAGCAGATTAGGGACAGGTTATGAAGCTTTCTTT; CDR3 protein: CASRLGTGYEAFF; D gene: TRBD1; V gene: TRBV28; clone size: NA; J gene: TRBJ1-1
CDR3 DNA: TGTGCCACCAGCAGGGCCGGGACACATCAAGAGACCCAGTACTTC; CDR3 protein: CATSRAGTHQETQYF; D gene: NA; V gene: TRBV15; clone size: NA; J gene: TRBJ2-5
CDR3 DNA: TGTGCCAGCAGTTATAATCAAGGGAGGGGGACCGGGGAGCTGTTTTTT; CDR3 protein: CASSYNQGRGTGELFF; D gene: NA; V gene: TRBV6-2/TRBV6-3; clone size: NA; J gene: TRBJ2-2
CDR3 DNA: TGTGCCACCAAGCTCGGACTCTATGGCTACACCTTC; CDR3 protein: CATKLGLYGYTF; D gene: NA; V gene: TRBV19; clone size: NA; J gene: TRBJ1-2
CDR3 DNA: TGTGCCAGCAGGAACCAGGGGAATCAGCCCCAGCATTTT; CDR3 protein: CASRNQGNQPQHF; D gene: NA; V gene: TRBV28; clone size: NA; J gene: TRBJ1-5
CDR3 DNA: TGTGCCAGCAGTCGAGGAGGGGGGGCCACCATATATTTT; CDR3 protein: CASSRGGGATIYF; D gene: NA; V gene: TRBV19; clone size: NA; J gene: TRBJ1-3
CDR3 DNA: TGTGCCAGCAGTGAATTCTCCGGAGCGGTCATGTATCAGCCCCAGCATTTT; CDR3 protein: CASSEFSGAVMYQPQHF; D gene: NA; V gene: TRBV2; clone size: NA; J gene: TRBJ1-5
CDR3 DNA: TGCAGCGTTGAAGTCCGTACGGGGGTCTCCTCTGGGGCCAACGTCCTGACTTTC; CDR3 protein: CSVEVRTGVSSGANVLTF; D gene: NA; V gene: TRBV29-1; clone size: NA; J gene: TRBJ2-6
CDR3 DNA: TGTGCCATCAGTGGGGACAGCTATGGCTACACCTTC; CDR3 protein: CAISGDSYGYTF; D gene: TRBD1; V gene: TRBV10-3; clone size: few; J gene: TRBJ1-2
CDR3 DNA: TGTGCCAGCAGTTACTCCAGCTCCTACGAGCAGTACTTC; CDR3 protein: CASSYSSSYEQYF; D gene: NA; V gene: TRBV6-6; clone size: NA; J gene: TRBJ2-7
CDR3 DNA: TGTGCCAGATCGGCTACAATGGGGACCGGGGACAGGGGAAATTCTCGTCCGTACGAGCAGTACTTC; CDR3 protein: CARSATMGTGDRGNSRPYEQYF; D gene: TRBD1; V gene: TRBV5-3; clone size: NA; J gene: TRBJ2-7